One and the same sample provided the 2 T cell receptor beta chains below, sequenced in a study of blood T cell repertoires in COVID-19. Sequencing used immunoSEQ multiplex PCR; TCRdb keeps in-frame clones, though not all of them. The data show tens of thousands of clones, about 86% seen once. The sample consisted of peripheral blood. Receptor source: a woman older than 75 with active or convalescent COVID-19.

The chain combines TRBV12-2 with TRBJ2-1; the table's D call, TRBD1, has no DNA check behind it. TRBV12-2 is a listed pseudogene. The CDR3 runs to 18 residues. CDR3 nucleotide sequence: TGTGCAAGTCGCTTAGAGGCTTTGGGACAGGGGAACAACAATGAGCAGTTCTTC. Its translation is CASRLEALGQGNNNEQFF.

This clone showed up just once. V usage is TRBV10-2 and J usage is TRBJ1-4; 7 bases align to TRBD1. Trimming took 6 bases from V and 7 from J; bases not matched to a gene: 8. The germline CDR1 and CDR2 sequences are WSHSY and SAAADI. This CDR3 comprises 14 residues. The CDR3 DNA reads as TGCGCCAGCAGGCTACAGGGGTGGGTTGAAAAACTGTTTTTT. Translated: CASRLQGWVEKLFF.